This T cell receptor (beta chain) is drawn from a study of control samples from healthy donors and cancer patients. This clone was observed once. With 3 bases clipped from V and 6 bases from J, the junction kept 7 bases outside the gene matches. Germline CDR1 KGHSH, CDR2 LQKENI. The CDR3 covers 14 residues. The protocol was immunoSEQ multiplex PCR, while the TCRdb copy is restricted to in-frame clones and leaves out a portion. Among over 150,000 clones listed, about 92% were seen once. Sequenced material: blood. This chain joins TRBV18 and TRBJ1-2; 7 bases are a match to TRBD1. This TCR was sampled from a young man in good health. DNA of the CDR3: TGTGCCAGCTCACCCCCAGGGGGGGGGAATGGCTACACCTTC. Encoded protein: CASSPPGGGNGYTF. The variable domain in full, completed from reference TRBV18 and TRBJ1-2, reads NAGVMQNPRHLVRRRGQEARLRCSPMKGHSHVYWYRQLPEEGLKFMVYLQKENIIDESGMPKERFSAEFPKEGPSILRIQQVVRGDSAAYFCASSPPGGGNGYTFGSGTRLTVV.